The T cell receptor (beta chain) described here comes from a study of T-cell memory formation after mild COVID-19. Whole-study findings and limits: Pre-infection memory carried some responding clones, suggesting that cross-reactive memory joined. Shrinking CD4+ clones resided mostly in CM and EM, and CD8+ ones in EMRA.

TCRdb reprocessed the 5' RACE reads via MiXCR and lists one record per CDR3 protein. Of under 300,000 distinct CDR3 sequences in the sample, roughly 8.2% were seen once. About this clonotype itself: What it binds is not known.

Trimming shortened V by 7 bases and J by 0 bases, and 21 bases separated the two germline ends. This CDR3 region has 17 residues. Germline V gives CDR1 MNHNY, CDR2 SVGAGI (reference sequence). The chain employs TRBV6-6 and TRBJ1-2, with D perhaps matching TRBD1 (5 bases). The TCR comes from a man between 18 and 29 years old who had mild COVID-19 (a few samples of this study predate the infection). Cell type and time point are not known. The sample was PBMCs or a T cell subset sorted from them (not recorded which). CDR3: CASTYSLGLQSNYGYTF. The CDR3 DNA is TGTGCCAGCACCTACTCCCTGGGGCTGCAGTCTAACTATGGCTACACCTTC.